The source of this TCR beta chain is a study of early T cells in non-severe SARS-CoV-2 infection. Study context: Unsorted whole-blood RNA was sequenced in bulk, leaving chains unpaired.

The germline V gene encodes CDR1 LGHNA and CDR2 YSLEER. The CDR3 sequence is 14 residues long. Separate cDNA molecules each had unique molecular identifiers attached to them. TCRdb reanalysed the 5' RACE reads using MiXCR and keeps one entry per CDR3 protein. Here the sample spans about 26,000 distinct CDR3 sequences, approximately 4.1% being singletons. This clonotype appeared many times. Its antigen is unidentified. A read error may produce the germline difference seen at one junction end. Points from the study as a whole: The VDJdb matching leaned toward anti-spike CD8 responses and overlooked private and CD4 specificities.

The chain carries TRBV4-3 and TRBJ2-4, with D perhaps assigned TRBD1 or TRBD2 (5 bases each). This TCR came from an adult who was a healthcare worker with PCR-confirmed SARS-CoV-2 infection or an uninfected control (not recorded which). The sequenced sample consisted of whole blood. The CDR3 protein is CASSPNHQGATQHF. CDR3 nucleotide sequence: TGCGCCAGCAGCCCTAACCACCAGGGAGCCACCCAGCACTTC.